These T cell receptor beta chains were read from a single sample in a study of blood T cells in healthy people across ages. MiXCR, run by TCRdb on the 5' RACE reads, gives a single entry per CDR3 protein. This table holds 2 million or so distinct CDR3 sequences, about 50% found once. The sequenced material came from blood. The receptors stem from a woman between 35 and 50 years old in good health. Each CDR3 is given with its conserved first and last residue. Fields, in order: J gene, clone size, D gene, V gene, CDR3 DNA, CDR3 protein. The D gene is left open where the match is weak. Clone size is not always given. Where it is, it says once, few, many or a class for expanded clones.

J gene: TRBJ1-6
clone size: NA
D gene: TRBD1
V gene: TRBV7-9
CDR3 DNA: TGTGCCAGCAGCCCCGCGGGACAGGGTTCCTATAATTCACCCCTCCACTTT
CDR3 protein: CASSPAGQGSYNSPLHF

J gene: TRBJ1-6
clone size: few
D gene: NA
V gene: TRBV20-1
CDR3 DNA: TGCAGTGCTACCGACGGGAATTCACCCCTCCACTTT
CDR3 protein: CSATDGNSPLHF

J gene: TRBJ2-1
clone size: NA
D gene: NA
V gene: TRBV21-1
CDR3 DNA: TGTGCCAGCACCGGGCAGGGACGCTCCTACAATGAGCAGTTCTTC
CDR3 protein: CASTGQGRSYNEQFF

J gene: TRBJ1-1
clone size: few
D gene: TRBD1
V gene: TRBV2
CDR3 DNA: TGTGCCAGCAGTCCCCGACAGGGGATAAGCACTGAAGCTTTCTTT
CDR3 protein: CASSPRQGISTEAFF

J gene: TRBJ2-7
clone size: few
D gene: NA
V gene: TRBV12-3/TRBV12-4
CDR3 DNA: TGTGCCAGCACTACGACGGACGCCTACGAGCAGTACTTC
CDR3 protein: CASTTTDAYEQYF

J gene: TRBJ2-5
clone size: NA
D gene: NA
V gene: TRBV11-2
CDR3 DNA: TGTGCCAGCAGCTTAGAAGGGGGAACGGAAGAGACCCAGTACTTC
CDR3 protein: CASSLEGGTEETQYF

J gene: TRBJ2-7
clone size: NA
D gene: NA
V gene: TRBV4-2
CDR3 DNA: TGTGCCAGCAGCCAAGGTGGGGACAACTACGAGCAGTACTTC
CDR3 protein: CASSQGGDNYEQYF

J gene: TRBJ2-1
clone size: NA
D gene: TRBD2
V gene: TRBV4-3
CDR3 DNA: TGCGCCAGCAGCCCCTCGGGGCAGCGGGAGGTCAATGAGCAGTTCTTC
CDR3 protein: CASSPSGQREVNEQFF

J gene: TRBJ2-1
clone size: NA
D gene: NA
V gene: TRBV11-2
CDR3 DNA: TGTGCCAGCAGCTTAGACCTCGCTAGCACCCGTGAGCAGTTCTTC
CDR3 protein: CASSLDLASTREQFF

J gene: TRBJ2-7
clone size: NA
D gene: TRBD1
V gene: TRBV7-2
CDR3 DNA: TGTGCCAGCAGCTTAGGCAGACAGGGGCTAGGGTCCTACAATGAGCAGTACTTC
CDR3 protein: CASSLGRQGLGSYNEQYF

J gene: TRBJ2-7
clone size: NA
D gene: NA
V gene: TRBV4-2
CDR3 DNA: TGTGCCAGCAGCCAACAACCTAGGGGTGGATCCTACAATGAGCAGTACTTC
CDR3 protein: CASSQQPRGGSYNEQYF

J gene: TRBJ2-7
clone size: NA
D gene: TRBD1
V gene: TRBV27
CDR3 DNA: TGTGCCAGCAGTCCTTACGGCCCCGGACAGGGCCACGAGCAGTACTTC
CDR3 protein: CASSPYGPGQGHEQYF

J gene: TRBJ1-1
clone size: NA
D gene: NA
V gene: TRBV29-1
CDR3 DNA: TGCAGCGTCGGGGATGTGGGAGCTTTCTTT
CDR3 protein: CSVGDVGAFF

J gene: TRBJ2-1
clone size: NA
D gene: TRBD2
V gene: TRBV20-1
CDR3 DNA: TGCAGTGCTAGAAGGACTAGCGGGGGGCGGGGCCTTTGTGAGCAGTTCTTC
CDR3 protein: CSARRTSGGRGLCEQFF

J gene: TRBJ2-3
clone size: few
D gene: NA
V gene: TRBV20-1
CDR3 DNA: TGCAGTGCTAGAGATTACGCTAGCAAGCCAGATACGCAGTATTTT
CDR3 protein: CSARDYASKPDTQYF

J gene: TRBJ2-7
clone size: NA
D gene: TRBD1
V gene: TRBV13
CDR3 DNA: TGTGCCAGCAGCTTAATAGGGGGCGAATCCTACAATGAGCAGTACTTC
CDR3 protein: CASSLIGGESYNEQYF

J gene: TRBJ2-3
clone size: NA
D gene: TRBD2
V gene: TRBV7-9
CDR3 DNA: TGTGCCAGCAGCTTAGGTCGGGGGGGGCAGTATTTT
CDR3 protein: CASSLGRGGQYF

J gene: TRBJ2-3
clone size: NA
D gene: NA
V gene: TRBV3-1
CDR3 DNA: TGTGCCAGCAGCCAGGCGGTTGGGGTCAGGGATACGCAGTATTTT
CDR3 protein: CASSQAVGVRDTQYF

J gene: TRBJ1-2
clone size: NA
D gene: NA
V gene: TRBV18
CDR3 DNA: TGTGCCAGCTCACCGCTCCACATACTACCGGGCAGCGGAGGTAGCTACACCTTC
CDR3 protein: CASSPLHILPGSGGSYTF

J gene: TRBJ2-7
clone size: NA
D gene: NA
V gene: TRBV20-1
CDR3 DNA: TGCAGTGCTAGGGCCCGGGACAATTCCTACGAGCAGTACTTC
CDR3 protein: CSARARDNSYEQYF

J gene: TRBJ2-7
clone size: few
D gene: NA
V gene: TRBV28
CDR3 DNA: TGTGCCAGCAGTCGGCACAACTCCTACGAGCAGTACTTC
CDR3 protein: CASSRHNSYEQYF

J gene: TRBJ2-1
clone size: many
D gene: NA
V gene: TRBV6-2/TRBV6-3
CDR3 DNA: TGTGCCAGCAGTGACACAAGTCAGCAGTTCTTC
CDR3 protein: CASSDTSQQFF

J gene: TRBJ1-6
clone size: NA
D gene: TRBD1
V gene: TRBV9
CDR3 DNA: TGTGCCAGCAGGTTCACAGGGGCCAATTCACCCCTCCACTTT
CDR3 protein: CASRFTGANSPLHF

J gene: TRBJ2-3
clone size: NA
D gene: NA
V gene: TRBV29-1
CDR3 DNA: TGCAGCGTAAGGGGACTTCTCACAGATACGCAGTATTTT
CDR3 protein: CSVRGLLTDTQYF

J gene: TRBJ2-5
clone size: NA
D gene: TRBD2
V gene: TRBV4-1
CDR3 DNA: TGCGCCAGCAGCCAGGGTACTAGCGGGGAGTGGGAGACCCAGTACTTC
CDR3 protein: CASSQGTSGEWETQYF

J gene: TRBJ2-4
clone size: few
D gene: TRBD2
V gene: TRBV7-2
CDR3 DNA: TGTGCCAGCAGCTTACTAGCGGGGGGGTCCATAGCCAAAAACATTCAGTACTTC
CDR3 protein: CASSLLAGGSIAKNIQYF

J gene: TRBJ2-1
clone size: many
D gene: NA
V gene: TRBV20-1
CDR3 DNA: TGCAGTGCTAGAGGAGGGAGGAATGAGCAGTTCTTC
CDR3 protein: CSARGGRNEQFF

J gene: TRBJ2-7
clone size: NA
D gene: NA
V gene: TRBV7-2
CDR3 DNA: TGTGCCAGCAGCTTAGTCGCGAGGCGCGAGCAGTACTTC
CDR3 protein: CASSLVARREQYF

J gene: TRBJ2-7
clone size: few
D gene: NA
V gene: TRBV15
CDR3 DNA: TGTGCCACCAGCAGAGCGGACAGACTCTCCTACGAGCAGTACTTC
CDR3 protein: CATSRADRLSYEQYF

J gene: TRBJ1-4
clone size: NA
D gene: TRBD1
V gene: TRBV4-1
CDR3 DNA: TGCGCCAGCAGCCCGCGGACAGGGGGCCCTCAAACGGTTGGGAAACTGTTTTTT
CDR3 protein: CASSPRTGGPQTVGKLFF

J gene: TRBJ2-2
clone size: once
D gene: NA
V gene: TRBV12-3/TRBV12-4
CDR3 DNA: TGTGCCAGCGAGGGAATATACACCGGGGAGCTGTTTTTT
CDR3 protein: CASEGIYTGELFF

J gene: TRBJ2-5
clone size: once
D gene: NA
V gene: TRBV11-2
CDR3 DNA: TGTGCCAGCAGCTTAGTAGGGATTAACCAAGAGACCCAGTACTTC
CDR3 protein: CASSLVGINQETQYF

J gene: TRBJ1-2
clone size: few
D gene: TRBD1
V gene: TRBV29-1
CDR3 DNA: TGCAGCGTTGAAGATCCGGACAGGGCCCCTCCTGGCTACACCTTC
CDR3 protein: CSVEDPDRAPPGYTF

J gene: TRBJ2-7
clone size: NA
D gene: TRBD1
V gene: TRBV6-5
CDR3 DNA: TGTGCCAGCAGCCGCACAGGGGGCGTGAACGAGCAGTACTTC
CDR3 protein: CASSRTGGVNEQYF

J gene: TRBJ2-5
clone size: few
D gene: NA
V gene: TRBV6-6
CDR3 DNA: TGTGCCAGCAGTTACGGGTCCAAGTTCGGCGAGACCCAGTACTTC
CDR3 protein: CASSYGSKFGETQYF

J gene: TRBJ1-1
clone size: NA
D gene: NA
V gene: TRBV9
CDR3 DNA: TGTGCCAGCAGCGTTGCGGCGGAGGCAGGCACTGAAGCTTTCTTT
CDR3 protein: CASSVAAEAGTEAFF

J gene: TRBJ2-7
clone size: NA
D gene: NA
V gene: TRBV6-1
CDR3 DNA: TGTGCCACAATTGTACTTTACGAGCAGTACTTC
CDR3 protein: CATIVLYEQYF

J gene: TRBJ2-1
clone size: NA
D gene: NA
V gene: TRBV7-9
CDR3 DNA: TGTGCCAGCAGCTTAGTTGGGGGCGCCCCTACCGATGAGCAGTTCTTC
CDR3 protein: CASSLVGGAPTDEQFF

J gene: TRBJ2-5
clone size: few
D gene: NA
V gene: TRBV12-3/TRBV12-4
CDR3 DNA: TGTGCCAGCAGTTTAGCGGGGGAGTACCAAGAGACCCAGTACTTC
CDR3 protein: CASSLAGEYQETQYF

J gene: TRBJ1-4
clone size: NA
D gene: NA
V gene: TRBV25-1
CDR3 DNA: TGTGCCAGCAGTGACCATAGGGAGGTCTCATCAAAACTGTTTTTT
CDR3 protein: CASSDHREVSSKLFF

J gene: TRBJ2-1
clone size: NA
D gene: NA
V gene: TRBV25-1
CDR3 DNA: TGTGCCAGCAGTGATCGGATGGCAGGCAGCTCCTACAATGAGCAGTTCTTC
CDR3 protein: CASSDRMAGSSYNEQFF

J gene: TRBJ2-7
clone size: NA
D gene: TRBD2
V gene: TRBV6-2/TRBV6-3
CDR3 DNA: TGTGCCAGCACCCTTACCGGGACTACCTACGAGCAGTACTTC
CDR3 protein: CASTLTGTTYEQYF

J gene: TRBJ2-7
clone size: few
D gene: TRBD2
V gene: TRBV6-5
CDR3 DNA: TGTGCCAGCAGTCGACGGGGGGGCAGCTCCTACGAGCAGTACTTC
CDR3 protein: CASSRRGGSSYEQYF

J gene: TRBJ2-7
clone size: few
D gene: TRBD2
V gene: TRBV29-1
CDR3 DNA: TGCAGCGTTACGGGACTAGCCTACGAGCAGTACTTC
CDR3 protein: CSVTGLAYEQYF